This T cell receptor beta chain originates from a study of cytomegalovirus exposure and HLA in healthy donors. Findings and limits, study-wide: Another analysis was done later, and it associated roughly 15,000 TCR beta sequences with HLA alleles at 0.05 false discovery rate.

The PCR ran on 60 Vbeta and 13 Jbeta primers. Profiling relied on immunoSEQ multiplex PCR, and the TCRdb table lists in-frame clones only, not all of them. The table shows over 130,000 clones, with about 66% occurring only once. Concerning this clone itself: Its antigen is not identified.

This clonotype was obtained from a male donor in good health and CMV-seronegative. The sequenced sample was PBMCs.

The CDR3 DNA follows: TGTGCCAGCCAAACAGGTGTGTACGAGCAGTACTTC. The encoded protein is CASQTGVYEQYF. The gene calls are TRBV28 and TRBJ2-7, with D perhaps matching TRBD1 (5 bases). V lost 8 bases to trimming and J lost 4 bases, with 12 bases between them. The CDR3 consists of 12 residues. Germline CDR1 reads MDHEN; CDR2 reads SYDVKM.